Sequencing of this T cell receptor beta chain was carried out in a study of T-cell memory formation after mild COVID-19. This clonotype was recorded many times. This CDR3 contains 15 residues. Germline V gene data show CDR1 as SGHVS and CDR2 as FQNEAQ. Trimming stripped 4 bases from V and 4 bases from J, with 14 bases between. One entry per CDR3 protein results from TCRdb running MiXCR on the 5' RACE reads. This table has roughly 120,000 distinct CDR3 sequences, 16% appearing once. This receptor was obtained from an adult woman who had mild COVID-19 (a few samples of this study predate the infection). Cell type and time point are not known. The chain combines TRBV7-8 with TRBJ2-1; D perhaps matches TRBD2 (5 bases). Sequenced sample: PBMCs or a T cell subset sorted from them (not recorded which). Here the CDR3 DNA reads TGTGCCAGCAGCTCCCGGGTAGCGATATACAATGAGCAGTTCTTC. As protein: CASSSRVAIYNEQFF.